The 20 T cell receptor beta chains below were found in one sample sequenced in a study of blood T cells in healthy people across ages. With a J-beta primer mix and a sample-barcoded 5' primer, a second PCR ran roughly 7 to 11 cycles. From the 5' RACE reads, TCRdb called clonotypes with MiXCR, one entry per CDR3 protein. Of some 1.6 million distinct CDR3 sequences in the sample, roughly 32% were seen once. Sequenced: blood. The receptor set was obtained from a woman aged 25-40 years in good health.

This clonotype was observed a few times. The chain is built from TRBV4-1 and TRBJ2-5, with 9 nucleotides matching TRBD2. CDR3 size: 14 residues. Germline CDR1 MGHRA, CDR2 YSYEKL. J was trimmed by 5 bases and V by 4 bases; bases with no gene match: 5. CDR3 nucleotide sequence: TGCGCCAGCAGCCCAAACGGACTAGCGGAGACCCAGTACTTC. This gives the protein CASSPNGLAETQYF.

This clonotype was picked up a small number of times. This chain links TRBV4-2 with TRBJ2-5; D remains unclear. This CDR3 contains 13 residues. CDR1 and CDR2 (germline): LGHNA, YNFKEQ. V was shortened by 0 bases and J by 5 bases, with 7 bases between the two germline ends. CDR3 sequence: CASSQDLVETQYF. In nucleotides, the CDR3 is TGTGCCAGCAGCCAAGATTTGGTCGAGACCCAGTACTTC.

The chain uses TRBV20-1 and TRBJ2-7; 8 bases map to TRBD2. J gave up 4 bases and V 6 bases, and 14 bases lay outside the gene matches. CDR1 is DFQATT and CDR2 is SNEGSKA in the germline V gene (reference sequence). CDR3 length: 15 residues. CDR3 region: CSAPTRTSNFYEQYF. In DNA, the CDR3 is TGCAGTGCCCCGACCCGGACTAGCAACTTTTACGAGCAGTACTTC.

V gene TRBV9 combines with J gene TRBJ1-5; 7 positions agree with TRBD1. CDR1 is SGDLS and CDR2 is YYNGEE in the germline V gene. This CDR3 region has 16 residues. The ends lost 3 bases at V and 2 bases at J; junction bases unmatched: 8. The CDR3 bases are TGTGCCAGCAGCGCGCCGGTGGGGACAGGCAATCAGCCCCAGCATTTT. This gives the protein CASSAPVGTGNQPQHF.

The chain is built from TRBV27 and TRBJ2-3; D is perhaps TRBD1 (5 bases). Trimming removed 6 bases at V and 2 bases at J, with 18 bases between. The length of the CDR3 is 16 residues. Germline-derived CDR1 and CDR2 are MNHEY and SMNVEV (reference sequence). In DNA form, the CDR3 reads TGTGCCAGCAGGAGTCTGGCAGGGCAACTCACAGATACGCAGTATTTT. It codes for CASRSLAGQLTDTQYF.

The rearrangement uses TRBV20-1 and TRBJ2-1; 10 bases are shared with TRBD1. Germline lookup yields CDR1 DFQATT and CDR2 SNEGSKA (reference sequence). J lost 5 bases, V lost 5 bases, and 9 bases had no gene match. The CDR3 covers 15 residues. The CDR3 loop reads CSAPLSGTGDNEQFF. In nucleotides, the CDR3 is TGCAGTGCTCCATTATCCGGGACAGGGGACAATGAGCAGTTCTTC.

This clonotype was detected many times. The chain couples TRBV4-1 to TRBJ1-2; no clear D gene. V lost 0 bases, J lost 6 bases, and 14 bases lay in between. This CDR3 region has 15 residues. CDR1 is MGHRA, CDR2 YSYEKL, per germline. The CDR3 DNA is TGCGCCAGCAGCCAAGATGTAGGGCGAATTAATGGCTACACCTTC. Its protein product is CASSQDVGRINGYTF.

The V gene is TRBV11-1, the J gene TRBJ2-1, with 9 bases identical to TRBD1. Germline V gene data show CDR1 as SGHAT and CDR2 as FQDESV (reference sequence). CDR3 length: 14 residues. V gave up 3 bases and J gave up 10 bases; unmatched junction bases: 7. The CDR3 coding sequence is TGTGCCAGCAGCTTGCCCTACAGGGGGCTCGAGCAGTTCTTC. Its translation is CASSLPYRGLEQFF.

This clonotype appeared a single time. The chain joins TRBV2 to TRBJ2-1, with D possibly being TRBD2 (6 bases). The CDR3 extends over 14 amino acids. Trimming took 4 bases from V and 5 from J, leaving 12 bases between them. Germline CDR1 SNHLY, CDR2 FYNNEI. CDR3 in amino acids: CASSVARTNNEQFF. DNA for the CDR3: TGTGCCAGCAGTGTAGCACGGACTAACAATGAGCAGTTCTTC. The whole variable domain, remainder taken from reference TRBV2 and TRBJ2-1, is EPEVTQTPSHQVTQMGQEVILRCVPISNHLYFYWYRQILGQKVEFLVSFYNNEISEKSEIFDDQFSVERPDGSNFTLKIRSTKLEDSAMYFCASSVARTNNEQFFGPGTRLTVL.

This sequence joins TRBV7-2 and TRBJ2-5, with 8 nucleotides matching TRBD1. The tail of the sequence fits TRBJ2-7 better, so the J call may be wrong. The CDR3 is made up of 14 amino acids. Germline CDR1 and CDR2: SGHTA and FQGNSA. CDR3 sequence: CASSLQPTGGEQYF. The CDR3 region has the DNA TGTGCCAGCAGCTTACAACCTACAGGGGGCGAGCAGTACTTC.

V usage is TRBV29-1 and J usage is TRBJ1-3; D uncertain. Trimming stripped 5 bases from V and 0 bases from J, with 11 bases between. Per germline, CDR1 SQVTM and CDR2 ANQGSEA. CDR3 length: 14 residues. CDR3 sequence (DNA): TGCAGCGTTAGCCTGGGCAGCTCTGGAAACACCATATATTTT. This gives the protein CSVSLGSSGNTIYF.

CDR3 bases: TGCGCCAGCAGCCCCTATAAGAGGGCAGACCTTTCTTGCGAGCAGTACTTC. It encodes CASSPYKRADLSCEQYF. The V and J genes are TRBV4-1 and TRBJ2-7; TRBD2 is a possible D gene (5 bases). The V gene's germline CDR1 is MGHRA and CDR2 YSYEKL. The CDR3 totals 17 residues. Trimming took off 4 bases at V and 6 bases at J, with 25 bases between the two ends.

This clonotype was seen only a few times. The gene calls are TRBV9 and TRBJ2-7; D unresolved. CDR1 SGDLS and CDR2 YYNGEE come from the germline V gene. V was cut by 4 bases and J by 2 bases, with 13 bases left in between. The CDR3 covers 14 residues. In nucleotides, the CDR3 is TGTGCCAGCAGCCTCTCCTTATTTGCCTACGAGCAGTACTTC. This translates into CASSLSLFAYEQYF.

The chain combines TRBV10-3 with TRBJ2-7; 9 bases map to TRBD1. Germline assignment: CDR1 ENHRY and CDR2 SYGVKD. With 9 bases clipped from V and 6 bases from J, the junction kept 15 bases outside the gene matches. This CDR3 has 15 amino acids. The CDR3 loop is CAINDPGTGWLEQYF. Here the CDR3 DNA reads TGTGCCATTAACGACCCAGGGACAGGGTGGCTCGAGCAGTACTTC.

This clonotype was counted between two and nine times. V gene TRBV20-1 combines with J gene TRBJ1-5, with D possibly matching TRBD1 (5 bases). This CDR3 has 13 residues. The germline V and J ends were trimmed by 0 bases and 7 bases, with 10 bases remaining between them. Germline CDR1 and CDR2: DFQATT and SNEGSKA (reference sequence). The CDR3 reads CSARDREHQPQHF. CDR3 bases: TGCAGTGCTAGAGACAGGGAACACCAGCCCCAGCATTTT.

V usage is TRBV20-1 and J usage is TRBJ1-2, with 8 bases that match TRBD1. This CDR3 region has 15 residues. V trimming: 1 base; J trimming: 2 bases; junction bases outside the gene matches: 6. Germline CDR1 DFQATT, CDR2 SNEGSKA (reference sequence). Here the CDR3 DNA reads TGCAGTGCTAGAGGTCCGGGACAGGCAAACTATGGCTACACCTTC. Translating gives CSARGPGQANYGYTF.

The chain employs TRBV30 and TRBJ1-1; D is ambiguous. Germline loops: CDR1 GTSNPN, CDR2 SVGIG (reference sequence). The V and J ends lost 1 base and 3 bases respectively, with 9 bases between them. This CDR3 contains 13 residues. CDR3 DNA sequence: TGTGCCTGGAGTGATGCTTGGGACACTGAAGCTTTCTTT. It yields the protein CAWSDAWDTEAFF.

To note about this clonotype: A clone one base away is much larger, so this may be a read error. The genes are TRBV12-3 or TRBV12-4 and TRBJ2-5; 8 bases match TRBD1. Gene TRBJ2-7 matches the end of the DNA better, so the J call may be wrong. CDR3 size: 14 residues. CDR3 coding DNA: TGTGCCAGCAGTTTCGGGACAGGCTACTACGAGCAGTACTTC. This sequence encodes CASSFGTGYYEQYF.

This clonotype was detected only a few times. The rearrangement links TRBV27 to TRBJ2-3; 8 bases match TRBD2. Germline CDR1 MNHEY, CDR2 SMNVEV (reference sequence). With 7 bases clipped from V and 2 bases from J, the junction kept 8 bases outside the gene matches. The CDR3 totals 15 residues. The CDR3, as DNA: TGTGCCAGCACCCCACGCGGGGGGTACACAGATACGCAGTATTTT. Its protein is CASTPRGGYTDTQYF.

The chain has TRBV11-2 and TRBJ2-1; 8 bases line up with TRBD1. With 5 bases clipped from V and 0 bases from J, the junction kept 6 bases outside the gene matches. Germline V gene lookup returns CDR1 SGHAT and CDR2 FQNNGV. CDR3 length: 16 amino acids. The CDR3 sequence is CASSPGQGSSYNEQFF. CDR3 in DNA: TGTGCCAGCAGCCCAGGACAGGGAAGCTCCTACAATGAGCAGTTCTTC.